This T cell receptor (beta chain) was sequenced for a study of T cell responses to AZD1222 COVID-19 vaccine. The method was immunoSEQ multiplex PCR; TCRdb's version includes in-frame clones alone and lacks a portion of them. The sample comprises 95,000 to 150,000 clones, approximately 90% of which are singletons, and 4% to 5.5% rests with the top ten. In germline, CDR1 is SGHTA, CDR2 FQGNSA. The CDR3 is made up of 13 amino acids. Deletions cut 5 bases from V and 7 bases from J, with 12 bases between. Study-wide points: Dominant CD4 TCR responses targeted spike regions 160-218 and 743-854. Clonal diversity was possibly underestimated, and the donors were mostly white British, with more females. Sampled repertoires all dated from after the peak T cell response. Nearly half of spike-specific TCRs reportedly go after variant regions that carry no mutations.

This clone was seen a few times. Its antigen remains unidentified. Sequencing used peripheral blood, obtained on day 0 of AZD1222 vaccination. This rearrangement joins TRBV7-2 to TRBJ2-1; weak D call: TRBD1 (6 bases). The source of this sequence is an adult in good health. CDR3 DNA: TGTGCCAGCAGCCCGGGACAACCTAATGAGCAGTTCTTC. It encodes CASSPGQPNEQFF.